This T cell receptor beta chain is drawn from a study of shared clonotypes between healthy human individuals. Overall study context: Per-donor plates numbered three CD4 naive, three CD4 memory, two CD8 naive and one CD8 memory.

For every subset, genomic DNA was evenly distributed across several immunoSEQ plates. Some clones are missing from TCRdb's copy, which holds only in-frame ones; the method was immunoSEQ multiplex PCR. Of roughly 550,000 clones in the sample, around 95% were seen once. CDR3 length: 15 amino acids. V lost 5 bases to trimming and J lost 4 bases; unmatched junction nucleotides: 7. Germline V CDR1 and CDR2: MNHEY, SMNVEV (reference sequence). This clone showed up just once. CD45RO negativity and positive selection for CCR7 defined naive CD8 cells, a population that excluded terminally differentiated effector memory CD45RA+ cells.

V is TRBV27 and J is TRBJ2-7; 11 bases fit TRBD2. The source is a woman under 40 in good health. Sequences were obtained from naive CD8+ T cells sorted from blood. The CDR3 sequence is CASSPLAGGVYEQYF. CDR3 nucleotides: TGTGCCAGCAGTCCCCTAGCGGGAGGTGTGTACGAGCAGTACTTC.